Listed below are T cell receptor beta chains from one sample, sequenced in a study of human T cells and chemical hapten exposure. TCRdb re-analysed the RACE reads in MiXCR, keeping a single row per CDR3 protein. The table lists approximately 80,000 distinct CDR3 sequences, about 10% of them singletons. The specimen was whole blood, collected in connection with sensitization to the hapten diphenylcyclopropenone (DPC). These TCRs come from a woman aged 50 to 60 with alopecia areata. Some clones in this sample may be carry-over from other donors' samples. CDR3s include the opening cysteine and the closing phenylalanine or tryptophan. Fields, in order: D gene, J gene, V gene, clone size, CDR3 protein, CDR3 DNA. A D gene is named only where the DNA matches it firmly. The listing skips clone size in some rows; elsewhere it reads once, few, many or a size class.

>NA|TRBJ2-1|TRBV5-6|NA
CASSLGGTTYNEQFF
TGTGCCAGCAGCTTGGGGGGTACTACCTACAATGAGCAGTTCTTC
>TRBD1|TRBJ1-4|TRBV4-3|many
CASSQGATGGLVEKLFF
TGCGCCAGCAGCCAAGGAGCGACAGGGGGACTCGTTGAAAAACTGTTTTTT
>NA|TRBJ2-2|TRBV6-5|many
CASSWGPATGELFF
TGTGCCAGCAGTTGGGGGCCCGCTACCGGGGAGCTGTTTTTT
>TRBD2|TRBJ2-3|TRBV25-1|many
CATSRLAGGPGTDTQYF
TGTGCCACCTCGAGACTAGCGGGGGGCCCAGGCACAGATACGCAGTATTTT
>TRBD2|TRBJ2-1|TRBV14|NA
CASSPLRDYRLGEQFF
TGTGCCAGCAGCCCCCTCCGGGACTACCGGCTGGGTGAGCAGTTCTTC
>TRBD2|TRBJ2-2|TRBV20-1|NA
CSARPLGSGRFTGELFF
TGCAGTGCTAGACCGCTTGGCAGCGGGAGGTTCACCGGGGAGCTGTTTTTT
>TRBD2|TRBJ2-1|TRBV20-1|NA
CSAYKAGDRRNEQFF
TGCAGTGCTTATAAAGCGGGAGACCGACGCAATGAGCAGTTCTTC
>NA|TRBJ2-5|TRBV11-2|NA
CASSFGEMETQYF
TGTGCCAGCAGCTTTGGAGAGATGGAGACCCAGTACTTC
>TRBD2|TRBJ2-3|TRBV4-3|few
CASSTRNPSGVSTDTQYF
TGCGCCAGCAGCACAAGAAACCCCAGCGGGGTGAGCACAGATACGCAGTATTTT
>NA|TRBJ2-7|TRBV7-2|many
CASSSQASYEQYF
TGTGCCAGCAGCTCCCAGGCCTCCTACGAGCAGTACTTC
>NA|TRBJ1-2|TRBV18|many
CASSPTPGQYGYTF
TGTGCCAGCTCACCCACACCCGGACAGTATGGCTACACCTTC
>NA|TRBJ1-1|TRBV7-2|NA
CASSLIRGNTEAFF
TGTGCCAGCAGCTTAATACGGGGAAACACTGAAGCTTTCTTT
>TRBD2|TRBJ2-7|TRBV7-9|NA
CASSSSGTLAYEQYF
TGTGCCAGCAGCTCGAGCGGGACTCTTGCCTACGAGCAGTACTTC
>NA|TRBJ2-5|TRBV10-3|many
CAISRQNQETQYF
TGTGCCATCAGCAGACAGAACCAAGAGACCCAGTACTTC
>NA|TRBJ1-2|TRBV7-9|few
CASSLQSYGYTF
TGTGCCAGCAGCTTACAATCCTATGGCTACACCTTC
>TRBD2|TRBJ2-7|TRBV7-2|few
CASSASGSYEQYF
TGTGCCAGCAGCGCTAGCGGTTCCTACGAGCAGTACTTC
>TRBD1|TRBJ2-7|TRBV28|NA
CASRLQGSPYEQYF
TGTGCCAGCAGGTTACAGGGGTCTCCCTACGAGCAGTACTTC
>NA|TRBJ1-5|TRBV28|NA
CASSFGRQPQHF
TGTGCCAGCAGTTTTGGTCGGCAGCCCCAGCATTTT
>NA|TRBJ2-4|TRBV29-1|few
CSVDSQANIQYF
TGCAGCGTTGACAGTCAGGCGAACATTCAGTACTTC
>NA|TRBJ2-6|TRBV3-1|few
CASSQDIPTGAGANVLTF
TGTGCCAGCAGCCAAGATATACCGACTGGGGCCGGGGCCAACGTCCTGACTTTC
>NA|TRBJ1-1|TRBV28|few
CASSLWGSQAFF
TGTGCCAGCAGTTTGTGGGGGAGTCAAGCTTTCTTT
>NA|TRBJ1-5|TRBV6-1|many
CASSPGTHNQPQHF
TGTGCCAGCAGCCCCGGGACCCACAATCAGCCCCAGCATTTT
>NA|TRBJ2-4|TRBV29-1|many
CSVEDLGVNIQYF
TGCAGCGTTGAAGATCTCGGGGTCAACATTCAGTACTTC
>TRBD1|TRBJ1-1|TRBV7-9|many
CASSLIAGGITEAFF
TGTGCCAGCAGCTTAATTGCAGGGGGCATCACTGAAGCTTTCTTT
>NA|TRBJ1-2|TRBV14|few
CASSQDPAGVNGYTF
TGTGCCAGCAGCCAAGATCCTGCAGGGGTTAATGGCTACACCTTC
>NA|TRBJ2-7|TRBV28|few
CASSLREEQYF
TGTGCCAGCAGCCTGCGCGAGGAGCAGTACTTC
>NA|TRBJ2-4|TRBV29-1|NA
CSVAGSREWGIQYF
TGCAGCGTTGCGGGGAGCAGGGAGTGGGGCATTCAGTACTTC
>TRBD2|TRBJ2-7|TRBV28|many
CASSTLAGGLYEQYF
TGTGCCAGCAGCACACTAGCGGGAGGACTCTACGAGCAGTACTTC
>TRBD1|TRBJ2-6|TRBV5-1|few
CASSLWTGVSSGANVLTF
TGCGCCAGCAGCTTGTGGACAGGGGTTAGTTCCGGGGCCAACGTCCTGACTTTC
>TRBD1|TRBJ1-2|TRBV7-3|NA
CASSLRAEQGANYGYTF
TGTGCCAGCAGCTTAAGAGCAGAGCAGGGGGCTAACTATGGCTACACCTTC
>NA|TRBJ2-2|TRBV7-3|NA
CASSLEQASTGELFF
TGTGCCAGCAGCTTAGAACAGGCTTCCACCGGGGAGCTGTTTTTT
>NA|TRBJ1-1|TRBV9|NA
CASSLDTEAFF
TGTGCCAGCAGCCTGGACACTGAAGCTTTCTTT
>NA|TRBJ1-1|TRBV18|NA
CASSPPGRTEAFF
TGTGCCAGCTCACCACCGGGACGCACTGAAGCTTTCTTT
>NA|TRBJ2-7|TRBV7-2|NA
CASSITGPYEQYF
TGTGCCAGCAGCATTACAGGGCCTTACGAGCAGTACTTC
>TRBD1|TRBJ1-1|TRBV2|few
CASTLTGGTEAFF
TGTGCCAGCACCCTCACAGGGGGCACTGAAGCTTTCTTT
>TRBD1|TRBJ2-7|TRBV29-1|NA
CSVDGQGGYEQYF
TGCAGCGTTGATGGACAGGGGGGTTACGAGCAGTACTTC
>NA|TRBJ1-4|TRBV12-3/TRBV12-4|few
CASSRTSLYEKLFF
TGTGCCAGCAGTCGGACCTCCCTATATGAAAAACTGTTTTTT
>NA|TRBJ2-7|TRBV5-8|many
CASSPETGFYEQYF
TGTGCCAGCAGCCCGGAGACAGGTTTTTACGAGCAGTACTTC
>NA|TRBJ2-3|TRBV19|NA
CASRRRGPDYTQYF
TGTGCCAGTAGACGGCGGGGGCCCGATTATACGCAGTATTTT
>NA|TRBJ1-3|TRBV12-3/TRBV12-4|many
CASGTASGNTIYF
TGTGCCAGCGGTACAGCCTCTGGAAACACCATATATTTT
>NA|TRBJ2-2|TRBV7-2|NA
CASSFRPVAVAGELFF
TGTGCCAGCAGCTTTAGACCCGTAGCGGTCGCCGGGGAGCTGTTTTTT
>NA|TRBJ1-3|TRBV12-3/TRBV12-4|few
CASRGTPSGNTIYF
TGTGCCAGCAGGGGGACACCATCTGGAAACACCATATATTTT
>TRBD1|TRBJ1-6|TRBV6-5|many
CASSFGQGSPLHF
TGTGCCAGCAGTTTCGGACAGGGCTCACCCCTCCACTTT
>NA|TRBJ1-6|TRBV18|NA
CASSPQTEYSPLHF
TGTGCCAGCTCACCGCAGACAGAATATTCACCCCTCCACTTT
>NA|TRBJ1-2|TRBV28|few
CASSHNYGYTF
TGTGCCAGCAGCCATAACTATGGCTACACCTTC
>NA|TRBJ1-2|TRBV27|few
CASRKPGLNYGYTF
TGTGCCAGCAGGAAACCGGGCCTTAACTATGGCTACACCTTC
>NA|TRBJ1-3|TRBV12-3/TRBV12-4|many
CASSLGNTIYF
TGTGCCAGCAGCTTAGGAAACACCATATATTTT
>NA|TRBJ2-3|TRBV4-2|few
CASSQEEWRSDTQYF
TGTGCCAGCAGCCAAGAAGAATGGCGGTCAGATACGCAGTATTTT
>TRBD1|TRBJ1-5|TRBV12-3/TRBV12-4|NA
CASSSRQGTRWWPQHF
TGTGCCAGCAGTTCGAGACAGGGAACTCGTTGGTGGCCCCAGCATTTT
>NA|TRBJ1-1|TRBV3-1|many
CASSPYTGLEYTEAFF
TGTGCCAGCAGCCCCTACACAGGGCTAGAGTACACTGAAGCTTTCTTT
>TRBD2|TRBJ2-7|TRBV7-9|few
CASSQTSGLTYEQYF
TGTGCCAGCAGTCAAACTAGCGGATTAACCTACGAGCAGTACTTC
>NA|TRBJ2-3|TRBV7-9|few
CASSPSTSRSDTQYF
TGTGCCAGCAGCCCTTCCACCAGCCGATCAGATACGCAGTATTTT
>NA|TRBJ1-5|TRBV18|few
CASSDGSQPQHF
TGTGCCAGCTCAGACGGAAGCCAGCCCCAGCATTTT
>TRBD1|TRBJ2-7|TRBV29-1|NA
CSVGTVVYEQYF
TGCAGCGTGGGGACAGTCGTCTACGAGCAGTACTTC
>NA|TRBJ2-7|TRBV10-3|few
CAISGGQHEQYF
TGTGCCATCAGTGGAGGACAGCATGAGCAGTACTTC
>NA|TRBJ2-2|TRBV10-1|NA
CASRKTVNTGELFF
TGCGCCAGCAGAAAGACGGTGAACACCGGGGAGCTGTTTTTT
>NA|TRBJ1-1|TRBV27|NA
CASSPQRGTEAFF
TGTGCCAGCAGTCCACAGCGGGGCACTGAAGCTTTCTTT
>NA|TRBJ2-7|TRBV5-1|NA
CASSLEASPRRARAISYEQYF
TGCGCCAGCAGCTTGGAGGCCAGTCCCCGGCGGGCGCGGGCGATCTCCTACGAGCAGTACTTC
>NA|TRBJ2-7|TRBV6-6|NA
CASSENDYEQYF
TGTGCCAGCAGTGAGAACGACTACGAGCAGTACTTC